A selection of T cell receptor beta chains follows, all from one sample in a study of identical twins. One entry per CDR3 protein results from TCRdb running MiXCR on the 5' RACE reads. In the table there are 1.5 million to 2 million distinct CDR3 sequences, about 31% of which are singletons. Sample: cord blood. All receptors come from a newborn girl in good health. Both conserved end residues are part of each CDR3. The D gene is left open where the match is weak. Some rows mark clone size as missing; the rest say once, few, many or name a class of expanded clone.

clone size	V gene	D gene	J gene	CDR3 protein	CDR3 DNA
.	TRBV6-2/TRBV6-3	.	TRBJ2-1	CASHRTSSSYNEQFF	TGTGCCAGCCACCGGACGTCTAGCTCCTACAATGAGCAGTTCTTC
few	TRBV11-1	.	TRBJ2-7	CASSLAPDSYEQYF	TGTGCCAGCAGCTTAGCGCCCGACTCCTACGAGCAGTACTTC
few	TRBV12-5	.	TRBJ2-5	CASGLVNSQETQYF	TGTGCTAGTGGTTTGGTAAACAGCCAAGAGACCCAGTACTTC
.	TRBV20-1	TRBD2	TRBJ2-1	CSASVQVLAGVENNEQFF	TGCAGTGCCTCCGTCCAAGTCCTAGCGGGAGTGGAGAACAATGAGCAGTTCTTC
many	TRBV6-6	.	TRBJ1-1	CASSYTGGNTEAFF	TGTGCCAGCAGTTACACGGGAGGGAACACTGAAGCTTTCTTT
few	TRBV4-2	.	TRBJ2-7	CASSWRGGKGGFTLQQYF	TGTGCCAGCAGCTGGAGGGGGGGAAAAGGTGGTTTCACTCTACAGCAGTACTTC
many	TRBV25-1	TRBD1	TRBJ1-1	CASSGTGIGTEAFF	TGTGCCAGCAGTGGGACAGGGATAGGCACTGAAGCTTTCTTT
many	TRBV4-2	.	TRBJ2-3	CASSQDVLGALTQYF	TGTGCCAGCAGCCAAGATGTTCTAGGAGCGTTAACGCAGTATTTT
.	TRBV20-1	.	TRBJ1-1	CSARDLRDGGSTNTEAFF	TGCAGTGCTAGAGATCTTCGGGACGGAGGTTCCACGAACACTGAAGCTTTCTTT
.	TRBV11-1	TRBD2	TRBJ2-1	CASSLAGGIEQFF	TGTGCTAGCTCCCTAGCGGGAGGGATTGAGCAGTTCTTC